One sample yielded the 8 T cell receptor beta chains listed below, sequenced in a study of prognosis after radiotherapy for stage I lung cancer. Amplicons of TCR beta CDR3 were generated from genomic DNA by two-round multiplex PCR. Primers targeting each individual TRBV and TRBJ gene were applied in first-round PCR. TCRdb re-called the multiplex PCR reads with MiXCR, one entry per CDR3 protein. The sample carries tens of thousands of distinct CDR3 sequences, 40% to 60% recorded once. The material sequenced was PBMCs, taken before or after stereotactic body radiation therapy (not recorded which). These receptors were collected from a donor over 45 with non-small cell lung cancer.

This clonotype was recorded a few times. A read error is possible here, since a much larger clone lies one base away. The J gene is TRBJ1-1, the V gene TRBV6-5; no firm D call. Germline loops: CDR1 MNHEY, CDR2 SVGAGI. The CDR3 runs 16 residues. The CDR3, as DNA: TGTGCCAGCATTTACCCGCGGGGAGAAAGCGTCCCTGAAGCTTTCTTT. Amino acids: CASIYPRGESVPEAFF.

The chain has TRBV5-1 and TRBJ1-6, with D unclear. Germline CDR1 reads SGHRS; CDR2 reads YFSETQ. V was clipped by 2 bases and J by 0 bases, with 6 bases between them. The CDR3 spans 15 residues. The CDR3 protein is CASSFRSSYNSPLHF. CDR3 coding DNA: TGCGCCAGCAGCTTCAGGAGCTCCTATAATTCACCCCTCCACTTT.

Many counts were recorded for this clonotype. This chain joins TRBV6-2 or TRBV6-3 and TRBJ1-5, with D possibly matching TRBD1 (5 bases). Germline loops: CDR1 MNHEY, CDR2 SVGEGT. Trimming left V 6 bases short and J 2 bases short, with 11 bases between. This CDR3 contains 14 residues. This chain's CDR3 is CASRVDSGNQPQHF. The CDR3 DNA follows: TGTGCCAGCAGAGTCGACAGTGGCAATCAGCCCCAGCATTTT.

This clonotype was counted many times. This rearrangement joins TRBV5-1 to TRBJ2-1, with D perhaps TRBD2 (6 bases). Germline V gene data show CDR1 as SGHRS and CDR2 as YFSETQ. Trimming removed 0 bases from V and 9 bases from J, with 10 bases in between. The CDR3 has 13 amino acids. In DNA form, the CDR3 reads TGCGCCAGCAGCTTGGGGGACGGGAGTGAGCAGTTCTTC. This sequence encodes CASSLGDGSEQFF.

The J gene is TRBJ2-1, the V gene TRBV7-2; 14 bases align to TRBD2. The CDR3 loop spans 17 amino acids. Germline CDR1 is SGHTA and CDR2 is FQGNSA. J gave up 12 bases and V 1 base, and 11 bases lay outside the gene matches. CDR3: CASSLETSGRGLVRQFF. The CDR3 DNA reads TGTGCCAGCAGCTTAGAGACTAGCGGGAGGGGTCTAGTTAGGCAGTTCTTC.

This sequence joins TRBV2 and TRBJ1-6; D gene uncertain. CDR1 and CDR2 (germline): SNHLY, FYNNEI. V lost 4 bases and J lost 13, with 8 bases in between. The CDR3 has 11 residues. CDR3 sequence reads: CASSGESPLHF. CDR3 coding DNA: TGTGCCAGCAGTGGAGAGTCGCCCCTCCACTTT.

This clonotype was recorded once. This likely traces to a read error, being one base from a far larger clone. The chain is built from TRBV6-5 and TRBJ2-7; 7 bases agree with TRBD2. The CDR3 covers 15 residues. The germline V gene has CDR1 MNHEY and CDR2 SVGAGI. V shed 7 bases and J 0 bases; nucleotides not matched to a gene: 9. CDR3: CASTRSGPSSYEQYF. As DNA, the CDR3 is TGTGCCAGCACCCGTAGCGGGCCGAGCTCCTACGAGCAGTACTTC.

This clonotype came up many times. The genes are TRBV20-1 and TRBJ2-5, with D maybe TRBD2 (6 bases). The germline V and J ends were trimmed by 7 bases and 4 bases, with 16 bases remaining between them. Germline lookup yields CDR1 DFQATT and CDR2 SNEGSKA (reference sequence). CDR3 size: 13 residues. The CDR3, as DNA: TGCAGTGTTCCGCGGGGTTCGGGAGAGACCCAGTACTTC. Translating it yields CSVPRGSGETQYF.